A single sample is the source of the 16 T cell receptor beta chains below, sequenced in a study of blood T cell repertoires in COVID-19. Produced via immunoSEQ multiplex PCR; TCRdb's table is partial and in-frame only. Seen here are 100,000 or so clones, about 75% observed once, and the top ten hold roughly a fifth. The sample comprised peripheral blood. The receptors were sampled from an older woman with acute or convalescent COVID-19.

The chain links TRBV6-5 to TRBJ2-7; 7 nucleotides align to TRBD1. This CDR3 is 14 amino acids long. V lost 7 bases to trimming and J lost 4 bases; unmatched junction nucleotides: 10. Germline V gene sequence: CDR1 MNHEY, CDR2 SVGAGI. The CDR3 region is CASNPGTVQYEQYF. CDR3 sequence (DNA): TGTGCCAGCAATCCCGGGACAGTACAATACGAGCAGTACTTC.

This clone was seen repeatedly, ten times or more. V is TRBV5-1 and J is TRBJ2-7; 8 positions agree with TRBD2. The CDR3 totals 16 residues. Per the germline V gene, CDR1 is SGHRS and CDR2 is YFSETQ. The CDR3 reads CPRLRLRGGRGGEQYF. CDR3 DNA: TGCCCCCGCTTGCGCCTTCGGGGGGGCCGGGGGGGGGAGCAGTACTTC.

This clone was detected once. The chain is built from TRBV5-8 and TRBJ2-3; TRBD1 agrees at 7 bases. J lost 3 bases, V lost 1 base, and 2 bases had no gene match. The V gene's germline CDR1 is SGHTS and CDR2 YDEGEE. CDR3 size: 14 residues. Here the CDR3 DNA reads TGTGCCAGCAGCTTGCAGGGACAGACAGATACGCAGTATTTT. Its translation: CASSLQGQTDTQYF.

The chain employs TRBV19 and TRBJ1-5; no reliable D call. Between the trimmed V and J ends, which lost 5 bases and 3 bases, there was a span of 14 bases. The CDR3 length is 15 residues. Germline V gene sequence: CDR1 LNHDA, CDR2 SQIVND (reference sequence). In DNA, the CDR3 is TGTGCCAGTAGTCCCCCTCGAGGCTCCAATCAGCCCCAGCATTTT. This sequence encodes CASSPPRGSNQPQHF.

The chain carries TRBV9 and TRBJ1-1; 7 bases are shared with TRBD1. Germline trimming cut 2 bases from V and 5 bases from J; bases unmatched to any gene: 6. CDR3 size: 14 residues. Germline CDR1 is SGDLS and CDR2 is YYNGEE. The CDR3 nucleotides are TGTGCCAGCAGCGTTGACAGGGATCGGACTGAAGCTTTCTTT. It specifies CASSVDRDRTEAFF.

The rearrangement uses TRBV19 and TRBJ1-3; D remains unclear. CDR1 and CDR2 (germline): LNHDA, SQIVND (reference sequence). V was clipped by 8 bases and J by 2 bases, with 13 bases between them. This CDR3 contains 14 residues. In DNA form, the CDR3 reads TGTGCCAGTGTCAGTCAACCAACTGGAAACACCATATATTTT. This encodes CASVSQPTGNTIYF.

The chain couples TRBV5-4 to TRBJ1-3; 12 bases match TRBD1. In germline, CDR1 is SGHNT, CDR2 YYREEE (reference sequence). The length of the CDR3 is 16 residues. V gave up 4 bases and J gave up 4 bases; unmatched junction bases: 6. DNA of the CDR3: TGTGCCAGCAGCGCCGGGACAGGGGGCCGGGGAAACACCATATATTTT. Its translation: CASSAGTGGRGNTIYF. Full variable domain (rest looked up from reference TRBV5-4 and TRBJ1-3): ETGVTQSPTHLIKTRGQQVTLRCSSQSGHNTVSWYQQALGQGPQFIFQYYREEENGRGNFPPRFSGLQFPNYSSELNVNALELDDSALYLCASSAGTGGRGNTIYFGEGSWLTVV.

The chain employs TRBV5-4 and TRBJ2-7; TRBD1 matches at 7 bases. J was trimmed by 2 bases and V by 4 bases; bases with no gene match: 6. The germline V gene has CDR1 SGHNT and CDR2 YYREEE (reference sequence). This CDR3 region has 14 residues. CDR3 sequence reads: CASSPRTGTYEQYF. The CDR3 DNA follows: TGTGCCAGCAGCCCAAGGACAGGAACCTACGAGCAGTACTTC.

The chain links TRBV12-3 or TRBV12-4 to TRBJ2-4, with a tentative D call TRBD2 (7 bases). Trimming stripped 7 bases from V and 9 bases from J, with 16 bases between. The CDR3 has 13 residues. The CDR3, as DNA: TGTGCCAGCAATGAAGGGGGGGCTGGCATTCAGTACTTC. This encodes CASNEGGAGIQYF.

This clone came up a few times. The chain combines TRBV10-2 with TRBJ1-1; weak D call: TRBD1 (6 bases). The CDR3 runs 15 residues. Trimming left V 3 bases short and J 7 bases short, with 18 bases between. Germline values: CDR1 WSHSY, CDR2 SAAADI. CDR3 DNA sequence: TGCGCCAGCAGTGATTGGGACACACACAGAAGTGAAGCTTTCTTT. This encodes CASSDWDTHRSEAFF.

This clone was detected only once. The V call is TRBV2, the J call TRBJ2-7; no firm D call. Germline V lookup: CDR1 SNHLY, CDR2 FYNNEI. V was trimmed by 0 bases and J by 2 bases, leaving 8 bases between them. The CDR3 is 14 residues long. CDR3 sequence: CASSEAQFTYEQYF. In DNA form, the CDR3 reads TGTGCCAGCAGTGAAGCACAATTTACCTACGAGCAGTACTTC. The entire variable domain, with the rest obtained from reference TRBV2 and TRBJ2-7, is as follows: EPEVTQTPSHQVTQMGQEVILRCVPISNHLYFYWYRQILGQKVEFLVSFYNNEISEKSEIFDDQFSVERPDGSNFTLKIRSTKLEDSAMYFCASSEAQFTYEQYFGPGTRLTVT.

The chain employs TRBV11-3 and TRBJ1-1, with no clear D. Germline assignment: CDR1 SGHNT and CDR2 YENEEA. This CDR3 contains 16 residues. V lost 1 base, J lost 1 base, and 13 bases lay in between. CDR3 bases: TGTGCCAGCAGCTTAGTCTACTTAGGGAGGAACACTGAAGCTTTCTTT. It codes for CASSLVYLGRNTEAFF.

This rearrangement joins TRBV3-1 (or the pseudogene TRBV3-2) to TRBJ2-1; 7 nucleotides agree with TRBD1. J was trimmed by 9 bases and V by 2 bases; bases with no gene match: 10. Germline V gene data show CDR1 as LGHDT and CDR2 as YNNKEL (reference sequence). The CDR3 is 15 amino acids. CDR3 sequence (DNA): TGTGCCAGCAGCCAACCGGGACAGAGGAACGGTGAGCAGTTCTTC. Its protein is CASSQPGQRNGEQFF.

The V gene is TRBV4-2, the J gene TRBJ2-4, with unresolved D. This CDR3 is built from 14 residues. Trimming took 4 bases from V and 1 from J, leaving 8 bases between them. Germline values: CDR1 LGHNA, CDR2 YNFKEQ. This CDR3 is CASSPLGAKNIQYF. The DNA of the CDR3 is TGTGCCAGCAGCCCCCTCGGGGCCAAAAACATTCAGTACTTC.

This chain connects TRBV20-1 to TRBJ2-5; D possibly corresponds to TRBD1 (6 bases). The CDR3 spans 11 residues. V was trimmed by 6 bases and J by 3 bases, leaving 8 bases between them. Looked up from germline, CDR1 is DFQATT and CDR2 is SNEGSKA (reference sequence). The CDR3 is CSAAGEETQYF. The DNA for the CDR3 is TGCAGTGCAGCAGGGGAAGAGACCCAGTACTTC.

This clone has a handful of counts. The chain carries TRBV15 and TRBJ2-2; D perhaps matches TRBD2 (6 bases). Germline V gene lookup returns CDR1 LNHNV and CDR2 YYDKDF (reference sequence). The CDR3 contains 16 residues. Trimming stripped 5 bases from V and 1 base from J, with 14 bases between. This chain's CDR3 is CATSLGGGRNTGELFF. CDR3 in DNA: TGTGCCACCAGCTTGGGCGGAGGGAGGAACACCGGGGAGCTGTTTTTT.